The 2 T cell receptor beta chains presented below share a single source sample, sequenced in a study of radiotherapy plus CTLA-4 blockade in lung cancer. This table comes from immunoSEQ multiplex PCR, and its TCRdb copy is limited to in-frame clones, with some not included. The top ten clones hold roughly 25% of a sample with 40,000 to 45,000 clones, 65% to 70% of them seen once. The input for sequencing was peripheral blood, taken from a patient treated with radiotherapy plus ipilimumab. These receptors came from a human donor with non-small cell lung cancer who had a partial response to radiotherapy plus ipilimumab.

CDR3 DNA sequence: TGTGCCTGGAATACAGGGTCCTACGAGCAGTACTTC. Amino acid sequence: CAWNTGSYEQYF. This chain joins TRBV30 and TRBJ2-7; D is perhaps TRBD1 (6 bases). With 4 bases removed from V and 1 base from J, the gap between germline ends came to 8 bases. Germline CDR1 is GTSNPN and CDR2 is SVGIG (reference sequence). CDR3 length: 12 residues. The whole variable domain, remainder taken from reference TRBV30 and TRBJ2-7, is SQTIHQWPATLVQPVGSPLSLECTVEGTSNPNLYWYRQAAGRGLQLLFYSVGIGQISSEVPQNLSASRPQDRQFILSSKKLLLSDSGFYLCAWNTGSYEQYFGPGTRLTVT.

This clone was observed a few times. This chain links TRBV7-8 with TRBJ1-1; a possible D gene is TRBD1 (5 bases). The germline CDR1 and CDR2 sequences are SGHVS and FQNEAQ. Trimming shortened V by 1 base and J by 3 bases, and 12 bases separated the two germline ends. This CDR3 is built from 15 residues. CDR3 sequence (DNA): TGTGCCAGCAGCTTAGTGGGGGAGGAAGACACTGAAGCTTTCTTT. It encodes CASSLVGEEDTEAFF. The entire variable domain, with the rest obtained from reference TRBV7-8 and TRBJ1-1, is as follows: GAGVSQSPRYKVAKRGQDVALRCDPISGHVSLFWYQQALGQGPEFLTYFQNEAQLDKSGLPSDRFFAERPEGSVSTLKIQRTQQEDSAVYLCASSLVGEEDTEAFFGQGTRLTVV.